This TCR beta chain emerged from a study of identifying expanded T cells in peripheral blood (dated by TCRdb to about 2019). Turning to the overall study: Technical replicates were generated by sequencing separate aliquots of the same genomic DNA pool, with four replicates compared pairwise.

Its CDR3 holds 14 amino acids, cysteine through phenylalanine. Only CDR3 DNA remains: 42 bases, in frame from the first base. Based on the germline V gene, the CDR1 and CDR2 sequences are MNHEY and SVGAGI. V is reduced by 7 bases and J by 3 bases, leaving a spacing of 12 bases between them. During the collection period, no infections or other immune events were recorded for the healthy donors. Time-dependent variance in a beta-binomial model of T-cell clone differential abundance was calibrated using healthy-donor blood repertoires as a training cohort. The training cohort comprised 10 healthy donors, 3 female and 7 male. On average the donors were about 40 years old, and their ages spanned roughly 25 to 70 years. Whole blood, obtained from a commercial supplier, was collected from each healthy donor at three time points spaced approximately two weeks apart. Genomic DNA was extracted from unsorted whole blood for immunosequencing.

The immunoSEQ Assay, which uses bias-controlled multiplex PCR amplification of genomic DNA, was used to profile TCRbeta CDR3 regions. Under the source paper's analysis protocol: The absolute abundance of each unique TCRbeta CDR3 region was quantified after sequences were collapsed and filtered. Differential abundance was assessed using a binomial (Fisher-equivalent) model and a beta-binomial model in which time-dependent variance fitted from healthy donors was added. Clones with fewer than 5 combined templates were removed, and differential abundance was called for clones with a Benjamini-Hochberg FDR below 0.01. Using the form v = (b*log(k)+a)^2, the beta-binomial variance was modeled as a function of the total template count across the two samples. TCRdb took over this immuneACCESS table, retaining in-frame rearrangements with V and J assigned. Such tables are incomplete; in checked studies, under half of the missing clones stem from an unresolved V gene, and the remainder is unexplained. For V, J and clone size, that table is used; D and trimming come from the DNA. This sample holds around 100,000 clones; about 89% were observed only once. Of the sample, roughly 17% is held by the ten largest clones.

Broader findings and caveats from the paper: The binomial model flagged about 1.2 differentially abundant clones between technical replicates, compared with about 16.4 over about two weeks and 18 to 20 over roughly 4 weeks. In all healthy donors, the variance in clone template counts between samples taken about 14 days apart rose significantly as total template count increased. The authors expected that biological variance in healthy repertoires might rise further over much longer intervals, such as months to years. Across all healthy-donor time intervals, the beta-binomial model significantly lowered both the number of clones called differentially abundant and the false-positive rate.

Notes on this clone: Which antigen it targets is not known. Base qualities were left out, and no much larger clone turns up one base away.

The TCR originated in a person aged 18-70 years in good health. This sequence uses TRBV6-5 and TRBJ2-2; the D segment cannot be called with confidence. Input material: blood. The nucleotide sequence is TGTGCCAGCAATCCTAGAAGGCACACCGGGGAGCTGTTTTTT. Translated, it gives CASNPRRHTGELFF.